The 31 T cell receptor beta chains in this list originate from one sample, sequenced in a study of spatial heterogeneity in lung cancer. No antigen is known for these receptors. One entry per CDR3 protein, called by TCRdb with MiXCR from the 5' RACE reads. This table has several thousand distinct CDR3 sequences, about 16% appearing once. The time point here: sample taken at primary tumor resection. General study results and limits: Intratumoral expanded alpha and beta TCR counts were found to track tumor mutation counts.

The sample here was lung tumor tissue, taken at surgery. These TCRs come from a female donor with early-stage non-small cell lung cancer.

Regarding this clonotype: A library prepared for alpha chains yielded this beta chain as an off-target read; its size is of little meaning. This chain joins TRBV12-3 or TRBV12-4 and TRBJ2-7, with D tentatively TRBD2 (5 bases). The germline V and J ends were trimmed by 6 bases and 2 bases, with 20 bases remaining between them. The CDR3 loop spans 16 amino acids. CDR3: CASSARKASYTYEQYF. DNA of the CDR3: TGTGCCAGCAGCGCTCGCAAGGCTAGCTATACCTACGAGCAGTACTTC.

This clonotype is termed medium-sized. This beta chain turned up in a library designed for alpha chains; as an off-target read, its abundance says little. The V and J genes are TRBV21-1 and TRBJ2-3; TRBD1, the table's D call, was not compared with the DNA. TRBV21-1 is reported as a pseudogene. There are 15 residues in the CDR3. CDR3 sequence (DNA): TGTGCCAGCAGCACACCCTGGACAGGCACAGATACGCAGTATTTT. As protein: CASSTPWTGTDTQYF.

This clonotype appeared many times. Found in a library prepared for alpha chains, this beta chain is an off-target read, and its abundance has little meaning. CDR3: CASSPTGTYSEKLFF. Written as DNA, the CDR3 is TGCGCCAGCAGCCCGACAGGAACCTACAGTGAAAAACTGTTTTTT. This chain links TRBV5-1 with TRBJ1-4, with a possible D match to TRBD1 (6 bases). Trimming removed 4 bases at V and 7 bases at J, with 17 bases between. Germline V gene data show CDR1 as SGHRS and CDR2 as YFSETQ. This CDR3 comprises 15 residues.

This clonotype was recorded a few times. With the library built for alpha chains, this beta chain is off target and its frequency is not meaningful. The rearrangement links TRBV6-6 to TRBJ2-3; D might be TRBD2 (6 bases). Trimming left V 4 bases short and J 0 bases short, with 8 bases between. Germline V gene sequence: CDR1 MNHNY, CDR2 SVGAGI (reference sequence). This CDR3 is built from 14 residues. The CDR3 coding sequence is TGTGCCAGCAGTTGGCGGGAAAGCACAGATACGCAGTATTTT. Protein: CASSWRESTDTQYF.

Comments on this clonotype: Within a library made for alpha chains, this beta chain is off target, and its count is uninformative. V is TRBV27 and J is TRBJ1-1, with no clear D. Between the trimmed V and J ends, which lost 3 bases and 3 bases, there was a span of 8 bases. The CDR3 runs to 13 residues. Germline loops: CDR1 MNHEY, CDR2 SMNVEV (reference sequence). The DNA of the CDR3 is TGTGCCAGCAGTTTCGCAGGTGACACTGAAGCTTTCTTT. Its protein is CASSFAGDTEAFF.

The table lists this clonotype with a few counts. This beta chain slipped into a library made for alpha chains as a stray read, so its size is not meaningful. V gene TRBV19 combines with J gene TRBJ2-7; 8 nucleotides align to TRBD1. Looked up from germline, CDR1 is LNHDA and CDR2 is SQIVND (reference sequence). V shed 10 bases and J 3 bases; nucleotides not matched to a gene: 14. The CDR3 contains 15 residues. This CDR3 reads CATKITGTGIYEQYF. CDR3 DNA sequence: TGTGCCACAAAAATAACCGGGACAGGCATCTACGAGCAGTACTTC.

This clonotype is judged medium-sized. This beta chain is a stray sequence in a library constructed for alpha chains; its clone size is not meaningful. This CDR3 reads CATDGGTDTQYF. The CDR3 DNA reads TGTGCCACCGACGGGGGGACAGATACGCAGTATTTT. The chain employs TRBV5-6 and TRBJ2-3; 7 bases line up with TRBD2. The V gene's germline CDR1 is SGHDT and CDR2 YYEEEE. The length of the CDR3 is 12 residues. After removal of 9 bases from V and 3 bases from J, the junction contained 4 bases not matched to a gene. Drawing the rest from reference TRBV5-6 and TRBJ2-3, the complete variable domain is DAGVTQSPTHLIKTRGQQVTLRCSPKSGHDTVSWYQQALGQGPQFIFQYYEEEERQRGNFPDRFSGHQFPNYSSELNVNALLLGDSALYLCATDGGTDTQYFGPGTRLTVL.

This clonotype rates as medium-sized. Since it is a stray read in a library aimed at alpha chains, this beta chain has a size that is not meaningful. This rearrangement joins TRBV21-1 to TRBJ1-2. TRBV21-1 is deemed a pseudogene. This CDR3 comprises 13 residues. For the CDR3, the DNA is TGTGCCAGCCCGAAGCGGGGTACGTCTGGCTACACCTTC. As protein: CASPKRGTSGYTF.

In its sample, this clonotype was seen many times. This beta chain turned up in a library designed for alpha chains; as an off-target read, its abundance says little. The chain uses TRBV30 and TRBJ2-1; 9 bases align to TRBD2. The CDR3 runs to 18 residues. The J segment lost 3 bases and the V segment lost 5 bases, leaving 17 bases of the junction unmatched. Germline V CDR1 and CDR2: GTSNPN, SVGIG (reference sequence). CDR3 DNA: TGTGCCTGGGCCCGGGGTAGCGGCGGGGGGGCCAGCTACAATGAGCAGTTCTTC. Translating gives CAWARGSGGGASYNEQFF.

The table lists this clonotype with many counts. The library was built for alpha chains, so this beta chain is an off-target read and its size means little. This sequence joins TRBV20-1 and TRBJ1-2; 10 bases agree with TRBD1. The CDR3 runs 15 residues. The germline V gene has CDR1 DFQATT and CDR2 SNEGSKA (reference sequence). J gave up 3 bases and V 3 bases, and 7 bases lay outside the gene matches. The CDR3 DNA reads TGCAGTGCTAGCAGGACAGGGGGTTACGACTATGGCTACACCTTC. This translates into CSASRTGGYDYGYTF.

By share of the sample, this clonotype is medium-sized. Because this beta chain is a stray read in a library intended to capture alpha chains, its abundance should not be given much weight. For the CDR3, the DNA is TGTGCCAGCAGCGATGGGCAGGGGTCCTATGGCTACACCTTC. Its translation is CASSDGQGSYGYTF. The chain carries TRBV5-4 and TRBJ1-2, with D possibly being TRBD1 (6 bases). Between the trimmed V and J ends, which lost 4 bases and 4 bases, there was a span of 14 bases. CDR3 length: 14 amino acids. Looked up from germline, CDR1 is SGHNT and CDR2 is YYREEE (reference sequence).

With regard to this clonotype: The library was built for alpha chains, so this beta chain is an off-target read and its size means little. The gene calls are TRBV5-6 and TRBJ1-1; the match to TRBD1 covers 8 bases. Trimming cost V 3 bases and J 11 bases; bases outside gene matches: 12. This CDR3 is 14 amino acids long. From germline, CDR1 is SGHDT and CDR2 YYEEEE. The CDR3 loop reads CASSSTGTGLSAFF. CDR3 DNA: TGTGCCAGCAGCTCCACCGGGACAGGTCTATCTGCTTTCTTT.

This clonotype occurred a few times. Since the library was made to target alpha chains, this beta chain is a stray read and its abundance is not meaningful. The chain has TRBV5-4 and TRBJ2-5, with D unresolved. Germline CDR1 and CDR2: SGHNT and YYREEE (reference sequence). Trimming removed 4 bases from V and 5 bases from J, with 12 bases in between. The CDR3 runs to 13 residues. CDR3 nucleotide sequence: TGTGCCAGCAGCCTCATAGGTGGGGAGACCCAGTACTTC. Translated: CASSLIGGETQYF. The complete variable domain, with remaining parts taken from reference TRBV5-4 and TRBJ2-5, reads ETGVTQSPTHLIKTRGQQVTLRCSSQSGHNTVSWYQQALGQGPQFIFQYYREEENGRGNFPPRFSGLQFPNYSSELNVNALELDDSALYLCASSLIGGETQYFGPGTRLLVL.

In the case of this clonotype: A library made for alpha chains picked up this beta chain off target, so its size means little. This chain links TRBV5-6 with TRBJ1-2; a possible D gene is TRBD1 (6 bases). CDR1 and CDR2 (germline): SGHDT, YYEEEE. The CDR3 sequence is 14 residues long. Trimming removed 5 bases from V and 4 bases from J, with 15 bases in between. CDR3 DNA sequence: TGTGCCAGCAGTTACTGGGGGGCCACCTATGGCTACACCTTC. As protein: CASSYWGATYGYTF.

This clonotype qualifies as medium-sized. This beta chain lies outside the target of a library built for alpha chains; its clone size means little. The rearrangement links TRBV5-4 to TRBJ2-3; 15 nucleotides line up with TRBD2. V was clipped by 5 bases and J by 6 bases; unmatched bases: 7. Germline V gives CDR1 SGHNT, CDR2 YYREEE (reference sequence). The CDR3 is 16 amino acids. The CDR3 region has the DNA TGTGCCAGCAGGGCCGGGACTAGCGGGGGGCTGGATACGCAGTATTTT. It is translated as CASRAGTSGGLDTQYF. The full variable domain, completed using reference TRBV5-4 and TRBJ2-3, is ETGVTQSPTHLIKTRGQQVTLRCSSQSGHNTVSWYQQALGQGPQFIFQYYREEENGRGNFPPRFSGLQFPNYSSELNVNALELDDSALYLCASRAGTSGGLDTQYFGPGTRLTVL.

This clonotype was picked up many times. Since it is a stray read in a library aimed at alpha chains, this beta chain has a size that is not meaningful. This chain joins TRBV4-1 and TRBJ1-2; D is unclear. V gave up 0 bases and J gave up 0 bases, with 8 bases separating them. The CDR3 extends over 15 amino acids. Germline-derived CDR1 and CDR2 are MGHRA and YSYEKL. The CDR3 region is CASSQDPRANYGYTF. The DNA of the CDR3 is TGCGCCAGCAGCCAAGACCCCCGGGCTAACTATGGCTACACCTTC.

By share, this clonotype ranks as medium-sized. This beta chain is an off-target read within a library intended for alpha chains, so its frequency means little. The rearrangement joins TRBV5-4 to TRBJ2-7; tentative D call: TRBD2 (5 bases). Germline V gives CDR1 SGHNT, CDR2 YYREEE (reference sequence). This CDR3 comprises 13 residues. Trimming removed 0 bases at V and 5 bases at J, with 9 bases between. CDR3 sequence reads: CASSLVGSNEQYF. The CDR3 DNA reads as TGTGCCAGCAGCTTGGTTGGGAGTAACGAGCAGTACTTC.

This clonotype was counted many times. This beta chain lies outside the target of a library built for alpha chains; its clone size means little. This chain uses TRBV20-1 with TRBJ1-6; D is possibly TRBD1 (6 bases). Trimming left V 0 bases short and J 7 bases short, with 22 bases between. CDR3 length equals 18 residues. CDR1 is DFQATT, CDR2 SNEGSKA, per germline (reference sequence). The CDR3 region has the DNA TGCAGTGCTAGAGATAGGAGGGGGTCCTCCACTGGGAATTCACCCCTCCACTTT. Amino acids: CSARDRRGSSTGNSPLHF.

A note on this clonotype: This beta chain was picked up by a library intended for alpha chains and is off target, so its count carries little meaning. The V and J genes are TRBV2 and TRBJ2-6, with D uncertain. Looked up from germline, CDR1 is SNHLY and CDR2 is FYNNEI. The CDR3 totals 16 residues. Trimming cost V 7 bases and J 0 bases, with 13 bases left between them. The DNA for the CDR3 is TGTGCCAGCACTCGAGACACCACCTCTGGGGCCAACGTCCTGACTTTC. This gives the protein CASTRDTTSGANVLTF.

In its sample, this clonotype was seen many times. This beta chain came through as a stray read in a library set up for alpha chains, and its size says little. The chain recombines TRBV7-9 with TRBJ2-5; TRBD2 aligns across 13 bases. CDR1 is SEHNR, CDR2 FQNEAQ, per germline (reference sequence). This CDR3 has 16 residues. The V and J ends lost 6 bases and 1 base, in that order; junction bases with no gene match: 5. CDR3 sequence reads: CASRIWTSGGQETQYF. The CDR3 bases are TGTGCCAGCAGAATTTGGACTAGCGGGGGCCAAGAGACCCAGTACTTC.

By its share, this clonotype is medium-sized. As an off-target read in a library built for alpha chains, this beta chain has a frequency of little significance. The rearrangement links TRBV6-5 to TRBJ1-2, with 12 bases matching TRBD1. V was clipped by 5 bases and J by 5 bases; unmatched bases: 9. The CDR3 is 16 residues long. From germline, CDR1 is MNHEY and CDR2 SVGAGI. This CDR3 is CASSDGTGGFWYGYTF. The CDR3 DNA sequence: TGTGCCAGCAGTGACGGGACAGGGGGCTTTTGGTATGGCTACACCTTC.

Sample share makes this clonotype medium-sized. Since it is a stray read in a library aimed at alpha chains, this beta chain has a size that is not meaningful. The chain employs TRBV6-2 or TRBV6-3 and TRBJ2-1; tentative D call: TRBD2 (5 bases). Germline values: CDR1 MNHEY, CDR2 SVGEGT. The CDR3 contains 13 residues. V was pared by 6 bases and J by 12 bases, with 18 bases between. The DNA of the CDR3 is TGTGCCAGCAGACCCTCCTCAACTAGGAGGCAGTTCTTC. Protein product: CASRPSSTRRQFF.

As for this clonotype: This beta chain represents an off-target read in a library built for alpha chains; its size is of limited meaning. The genes are TRBV30 and TRBJ2-3; the D gene is possibly TRBD2 (6 bases). The CDR3 totals 14 residues. Germline V lookup: CDR1 GTSNPN, CDR2 SVGIG (reference sequence). The V and J ends lost 3 bases and 3 bases respectively, with 13 bases between them. CDR3 amino acids: CAWSLWGVTDTQYF. The CDR3 DNA follows: TGTGCCTGGAGCCTCTGGGGGGTTACAGATACGCAGTATTTT.

This clonotype is labeled as medium-sized (0.01 to 0.1%). Since the library was made to target alpha chains, this beta chain is a stray read and its abundance is not meaningful. The chain combines TRBV11-2 with TRBJ1-2, with a tentative D call TRBD1 (5 bases). This CDR3 has 15 amino acids. Trimming removed 0 bases from V and 6 bases from J, with 14 bases in between. Germline CDR1 reads SGHAT; CDR2 reads FQNNGV. The CDR3 DNA reads TGTGCCAGCAGCTTAGAAGTACGACAGAGGCATGGCTACACCTTC. It specifies CASSLEVRQRHGYTF.

By sample share, this clonotype is medium-sized. The library was prepared for alpha chains; this beta chain is a stray read, so its frequency means little. The chain uses TRBV20-1 and TRBJ2-7; tentative D call: TRBD1 (6 bases). The CDR3 is made up of 12 amino acids. CDR1 is DFQATT and CDR2 is SNEGSKA in the germline V gene (reference sequence). The CDR3 loop reads CGPNRQDSEQYF. CDR3 coding DNA: TGCGGACCAAACCGACAGGATTCGGAGCAGTACTTC.

This clonotype is classed as medium-sized (0.01 to 0.1%). This beta chain lies outside the target of a library built for alpha chains; its clone size means little. V is TRBV6-1 and J is TRBJ2-3; 7 bases are shared with TRBD2. The CDR3 is made up of 14 amino acids. Per germline, CDR1 MNHNS and CDR2 SASEGT. V lost 5 bases and J lost 2; bases outside the gene matches: 4. The CDR3 spells CASSRDYSTDTQYF. DNA for the CDR3: TGTGCCAGCAGTCGGGACTACTCCACAGATACGCAGTATTTT.

This clonotype is deemed medium-sized. The size of this beta chain means little, since it is a stray read in a library made for alpha chains. The chain couples TRBV24-1 to TRBJ1-1, with a tentative D call TRBD1 (5 bases). The germline gives CDR1 KGHDR, CDR2 SFDVKD. The CDR3 has 19 residues. V dropped 2 bases and J dropped 1 base, with 22 bases sitting between them. This CDR3 is CATSDYRGQGRGKNTEAFF. The DNA for the CDR3 is TGTGCCACCAGTGATTATAGAGGGCAGGGTCGAGGTAAGAACACTGAAGCTTTCTTT.

There are a few counts of this clonotype. This beta chain represents an off-target read in a library built for alpha chains; its size is of limited meaning. V is TRBV20-1 and J is TRBJ2-1, with D maybe TRBD2 (6 bases). CDR1 and CDR2 (germline): DFQATT, SNEGSKA (reference sequence). Trimming cost V 6 bases and J 6 bases, with 9 bases left between them. The CDR3 spans 11 residues. This CDR3 is CSAATSNEQFF. CDR3 bases: TGCAGTGCCGCGACTAGCAATGAGCAGTTCTTC.

By proportion, this clonotype is medium-sized. This beta chain lies outside the target of a library built for alpha chains; its clone size means little. This rearrangement joins TRBV5-1 to TRBJ1-2; D not resolved. The CDR3 extends over 13 amino acids. The V gene lost 2 bases and the J gene lost 0 bases, with 5 bases spanning the gap. The germline CDR1 and CDR2 sequences are SGHRS and YFSETQ. The CDR3 region is CASSFGTNYGYTF. The CDR3 DNA reads TGCGCCAGCAGCTTCGGCACTAACTATGGCTACACCTTC.

In this sample, this clonotype is medium-sized (0.01 to 0.1%). Being off target in a library aimed at alpha chains, this beta chain has a size of little meaning. The chain links TRBV20-1 to TRBJ2-6, with 8 bases aligning to TRBD1. The CDR3 runs to 16 residues. Trimming took 6 bases from V and 0 from J; bases not matched to a gene: 7. The V gene's germline CDR1 is DFQATT and CDR2 SNEGSKA (reference sequence). The CDR3 DNA is TGCAGTGCGTCGACAGGGGCGGGCTCTGGGGCCAACGTCCTGACTTTC. Translated, it gives CSASTGAGSGANVLTF.

This clonotype ranks as medium-sized (0.01 to 0.1%). Found in a library prepared for alpha chains, this beta chain is an off-target read, and its abundance has little meaning. The rearrangement links TRBV6-5 to TRBJ1-2; 9 bases align to TRBD1. CDR1 and CDR2 from the germline V gene are MNHEY and SVGAGI. The V and J ends lost 5 bases and 4 bases, in that order; junction bases with no gene match: 11. This CDR3 contains 16 residues. CDR3 DNA sequence: TGTGCCAGCAGTCCAACGCCGGGACAGGGACCCTATGGCTACACCTTC. As protein: CASSPTPGQGPYGYTF.